This entry concerns a single T cell receptor (beta chain). This clonotype was observed at least ten times. Its antigen specificity is not known. Within one base of it there is no much larger clone, and no base qualities were kept. The germline V gene provides CDR1 ENHRY and CDR2 SYGVKD. The cysteine opens and the phenylalanine closes a CDR3 of 16 amino acids. The read is trimmed to its CDR3 DNA, 48 bases read in frame from base 1. A distance of 14 bases separates the germline ends of V and J, which lose 2 bases and 4 bases respectively. Libraries were built with PCR. Sequencing used an Illumina HiSeq 2500. Molecular barcoding was employed in the preparation of TCR libraries, with unique molecular identifiers being used to normalize TCRbeta repertoire quantification. TCRdb ran its own pipeline on the public reads, namely fastp trimming at Q25 and MiXCR clone calling, and kept in-frame beta chains. Each CDR3 protein appears once, grouped with its most common genes and DNA. Present in this sample are about 870,000 distinct CDR3 sequences, roughly 15% of which were seen just once. The ten largest account for around 4.5% of the sample.

This specimen belongs to a study of T-cell reconstitution after alpha-beta-depleted transplantation in children (dated by TCRdb to about 2016). Notes on the research overall: T-cell immune reconstitution after TCRalphabeta/CD19-depleted allogeneic hematopoietic cell transplantation in children was quantitatively tracked in the study by means of TCR repertoire profiling.

Results and caveats for the whole study, not just this receptor: The frequencies of hyperexpanded clones fell over the following months, and after one year, T-cell counts and TCRbeta diversity were mostly attributed to newly produced T cells. About two months after transplant, the apparently early recovery of alphabetaT-cell counts reportedly depended on just several hundred clones that had expanded rapidly and came from non-depleted graft cells. The high TCRbeta diversity at day 60 in some patients was ascribed to recipient T cells and intrathymic progenitors that had survived conditioning.

Per the publication, the treatment or condition label means: allogeneic hematopoietic cell transplantation with graft depleted of TCRalphabeta T cells and CD19 B cells. TCRalphabeta/CD19-depleted allogeneic hematopoietic cell grafts were given to the transplant recipients, all of whom were children. This TCR was sampled from a male patient younger than 18 who had a stem cell transplant for acute lymphoblastic leukemia, so the T cells may come from the graft donor. The sequenced sample was PBMCs, mostly from graft donor cells, obtained 360 days after TCRalphabeta/CD19-depleted stem cell transplant. The V and J genes are TRBV10-3 and TRBJ2-2; the D segment could be TRBD2, given 6 matching bases. The CDR3 here reads CAISERWEDITGELFF. The DNA reads TGTGCCATCAGTGAGCGTTGGGAGGACATCACCGGGGAGCTGTTTTTT.